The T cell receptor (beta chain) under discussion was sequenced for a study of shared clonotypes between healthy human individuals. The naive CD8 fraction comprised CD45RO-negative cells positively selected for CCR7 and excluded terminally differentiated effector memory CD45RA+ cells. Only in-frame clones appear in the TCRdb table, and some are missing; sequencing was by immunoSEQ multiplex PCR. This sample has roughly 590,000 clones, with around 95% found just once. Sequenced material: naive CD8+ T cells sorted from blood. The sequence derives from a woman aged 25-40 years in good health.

Here the CDR3 DNA reads TGTGCCAGCAGTGAAAGACAGGGTTTGAACACTGAAGCTTTCTTT. Its protein product is CASSERQGLNTEAFF. The rearrangement uses TRBV25-1 and TRBJ1-1, with 7 bases lining up with TRBD1. The V gene end was trimmed by 2 bases and the J gene end by 0 bases; junction bases not matched to a gene: 3. Germline lookup yields CDR1 MGHDK and CDR2 SYGVNS. The CDR3 totals 15 residues.